This T cell receptor beta chain was profiled in a study of OX40 agonist ivuxolimab in advanced cancers. Turning to the study itself: At doses from 0.01 to 10 mg/kg, patients were given intravenous ivuxolimab every 2 weeks.

The repertoire was sequenced with immunoSEQ multiplex PCR; TCRdb's copy has only in-frame clones and lacks some. The sample holds roughly 56,000 clones; about 76% are singletons and the top ten take approximately 1.1%. This clone was picked up many times. The source material was CD4+ or CD8+ T cells sorted from blood, sampled in a trial of the OX40 agonist ivuxolimab. This TCR was sampled from an adult with an advanced solid tumor such as melanoma, head and neck, liver or kidney cancer.

Here the CDR3 reads CASSVGERSYGYTF. For the CDR3, the DNA is TGTGCCAGCAGCGTAGGGGAGAGGTCTTATGGCTACACCTTC. V gene TRBV9 combines with J gene TRBJ1-2; unclear D gene. The CDR3 covers 14 residues. The germline gives CDR1 SGDLS, CDR2 YYNGEE. V dropped 0 bases and J dropped 5 bases, with 11 bases sitting between them.